Presented here are 32 T cell receptor beta chains from one specimen sequenced in a study of cytomegalovirus exposure and HLA in healthy donors. PCR involved 60 Vbeta and 13 Jbeta primers. Using immunoSEQ multiplex PCR, the repertoire was profiled, and TCRdb retains in-frame clones only, with some absent. This repertoire includes some 110,000 clones. The sequencing sample was made of PBMCs. These receptors all come from a man aged 18 to 30 in good health and CMV-seronegative.

The V and J genes are TRBV6-5 and TRBJ2-1, with D perhaps matching TRBD1 (5 bases). CDR3 length: 15 amino acids. V lost 3 bases to trimming and J lost 4 bases, with 13 bases between them. Per germline, CDR1 MNHEY and CDR2 SVGAGI. CDR3 residues: CASSYLGLLYNEQFF. The CDR3 nucleotides are TGTGCCAGCAGTTATCTGGGGCTCCTATACAATGAGCAGTTCTTC.

The chain couples TRBV4-1 to TRBJ1-2; 9 bases line up with TRBD1. The CDR3 is 16 residues long. From germline, CDR1 is MGHRA and CDR2 YSYEKL. V gave up 8 bases and J gave up 2 bases; unmatched junction bases: 12. CDR3 nucleotides: TGCGCCAGCTTCAATGTGGGACAGGGTAGGAACTATGGCTACACCTTC. Its translation is CASFNVGQGRNYGYTF.

Comments on this clone: Mismatch with germline at one junction end may stem from a read error. The chain uses TRBV14 and TRBJ1-5; D unclear. This CDR3 spans 12 amino acids. Germline CDR1 SGHDN, CDR2 FVKESK. The CDR3 protein is CASSQDGIDPSF. The CDR3 bases are TGTGCCAGCAGCCAAGACGGGATAGATCCCTCCTTT. The whole variable domain, remainder taken from reference TRBV14 and TRBJ1-5, is EAGVTQFPSHSVIEKGQTVTLRCDPISGHDNLYWYRRVMGKEIKFLLHFVKESKQDESGMPNNRFLAERTGGTYSTLKVQPAELEDSGVYFCASSQDGIDPSFGDGTRLSIL.

The chain joins TRBV7-2 to TRBJ2-7; D is possibly TRBD1 (5 bases). The CDR3 sequence is 14 residues long. Trimming pared 4 bases from V and 2 bases from J, leaving 12 bases between. Germline values: CDR1 SGHTA, CDR2 FQGNSA. CDR3 coding DNA: TGTGCCAGCAGCTCCTGGACACCCCCCTACGAGCAGTACTTC. This translates into CASSSWTPPYEQYF.

CDR3 DNA sequence: TGTGCCAGCAGGTATACCCGGGACTCAAGCGTTGAGCAGTTCTTC. Encoded protein: CASRYTRDSSVEQFF. This chain uses TRBV2 with TRBJ2-1, with a possible D match to TRBD2 (6 bases). CDR3 length: 15 amino acids. The germline V and J ends were trimmed by 6 bases and 9 bases, with 21 bases remaining between them. Looked up from germline, CDR1 is SNHLY and CDR2 is FYNNEI. The full variable domain, completed using reference TRBV2 and TRBJ2-1, is EPEVTQTPSHQVTQMGQEVILRCVPISNHLYFYWYRQILGQKVEFLVSFYNNEISEKSEIFDDQFSVERPDGSNFTLKIRSTKLEDSAMYFCASRYTRDSSVEQFFGPGTRLTVL.

The chain has TRBV19 and TRBJ2-5, with 11 positions matching TRBD2. Per the germline V gene, CDR1 is LNHDA and CDR2 is SQIVND (reference sequence). The CDR3 has 14 residues. Trimming removed 6 bases from V and 4 bases from J; junction bases left unmatched: 4. CDR3 sequence: CASSRTSGGETQYF. CDR3 nucleotides: TGTGCCAGTAGCCGAACTAGCGGGGGAGAGACCCAGTACTTC. Full variable domain (outside the CDR3, taken from reference TRBV19 and TRBJ2-5): DGGITQSPKYLFRKEGQNVTLSCEQNLNHDAMYWYRQDPGQGLRLIYYSQIVNDFQKGDIAEGYSVSREKKESFPLTVTSAQKNPTAFYLCASSRTSGGETQYFGPGTRLLVL.

The DNA of the CDR3 is TGCGCCAGCAGCTCGGGACAGGACTCCTCCTACGAGCAGTACTTC. Translated, it gives CASSSGQDSSYEQYF. The V call is TRBV5-1, the J call TRBJ2-7; 8 nucleotides line up with TRBD1. The CDR3 is 15 residues long. J gave up 0 bases and V 3 bases, and 5 bases lay outside the gene matches. The germline CDR1 and CDR2 sequences are SGHRS and YFSETQ.

The chain carries TRBV5-1 and TRBJ2-1, with 12 nucleotides matching TRBD2. CDR1 and CDR2 from the germline V gene are SGHRS and YFSETQ. V shed 4 bases, J shed 4 bases, and the junction held 6 bases outside the gene matches. The CDR3 runs 16 residues. CDR3 sequence (DNA): TGCGCCAGCAGCACGACTAGCGGGAGTGTATACAATGAGCAGTTCTTC. This gives the protein CASSTTSGSVYNEQFF.

The chain recombines TRBV9 with TRBJ2-5; TRBD2 might be the D (6 bases). The CDR3 sequence is 16 residues long. From germline, CDR1 is SGDLS and CDR2 YYNGEE. V was cut by 2 bases and J by 2 bases, with 16 bases left in between. CDR3 in DNA: TGTGCCAGCAGCGTCCACTGGGACTTAAGTCAAGAGACCCAGTACTTC. Its protein is CASSVHWDLSQETQYF.

The chain joins TRBV5-1 to TRBJ1-4; 8 bases are shared with TRBD1. CDR1 and CDR2 (germline): SGHRS, YFSETQ. V lost 2 bases to trimming and J lost 7 bases; unmatched junction nucleotides: 7. The CDR3 runs to 15 residues. CDR3 bases: TGCGCCAGCAGCTTCCGGACAGGGTTGGGTGAAAAACTGTTTTTT. It specifies CASSFRTGLGEKLFF.

V usage is TRBV7-2 and J usage is TRBJ1-5, with D unresolved. The CDR3 extends over 16 amino acids. V was shortened by 3 bases and J by 7 bases, with 19 bases between the two germline ends. Germline CDR1 and CDR2: SGHTA and FQGNSA. CDR3 sequence (DNA): TGTGCCAGCAGCTTGGGTCTTTCGGGTGCGCAACAGCCCCAGCATTTT. Translation gives CASSLGLSGAQQPQHF.

This rearrangement joins TRBV6-6 to TRBJ2-7, with a weak D call TRBD1 (5 bases). Germline assignment: CDR1 MNHNY and CDR2 SVGAGI (reference sequence). This CDR3 has 16 residues. V was cut by 5 bases and J by 4 bases, with 21 bases left in between. For the CDR3, the DNA is TGTGCCAGCAGTCATGCCACGGCAGGGAAATTTTACGAGCAGTACTTC. Translated: CASSHATAGKFYEQYF.

The V gene is TRBV5-4, the J gene TRBJ2-7; 9 positions match TRBD2. The V gene's germline CDR1 is SGHNT and CDR2 YYREEE (reference sequence). The V and J ends lost 0 bases and 2 bases, in that order; junction bases with no gene match: 12. This CDR3 comprises 18 residues. The CDR3 reads CASSLAGIAGVPTYEQYF. CDR3 nucleotide sequence: TGTGCCAGCAGCTTGGCCGGGATAGCGGGGGTTCCCACCTACGAGCAGTACTTC.

This rearrangement joins TRBV4-2 to TRBJ2-3, with D tentatively TRBD2 (5 bases). From germline, CDR1 is LGHNA and CDR2 YNFKEQ. There are 14 residues in the CDR3. V was cut by 7 bases and J by 3 bases, with 14 bases left in between. This CDR3 is CASTPSPGTDTQYF. The CDR3 bases are TGTGCCAGCACCCCCTCTCCGGGGACAGATACGCAGTATTTT.

The genes are TRBV5-1 and TRBJ2-1, with TRBD2 matching 11 bases. The V gene's germline CDR1 is SGHRS and CDR2 YFSETQ. Trimming cost V 4 bases and J 10 bases; bases outside gene matches: 10. The CDR3 runs 15 residues. The CDR3 is CASSGTSGTPPEQFF. In DNA, the CDR3 is TGCGCCAGCAGCGGGACTAGCGGCACACCTCCGGAGCAGTTCTTC. Based on the CDR3 plus reference TRBV5-1 and TRBJ2-1, the full variable domain is KAGVTQTPRYLIKTRGQQVTLSCSPISGHRSVSWYQQTPGQGLQFLFEYFSETQRNKGNFPGRFSGRQFSNSRSEMNVSTLELGDSALYLCASSGTSGTPPEQFFGPGTRLTVL.

The chain links TRBV28 to TRBJ2-3, with 12 bases identical to TRBD1. Germline assignment: CDR1 MDHEN and CDR2 SYDVKM. The length of the CDR3 is 15 residues. J gave up 8 bases and V 6 bases, and 9 bases lay outside the gene matches. The CDR3: CASRRGQGAIPTQYF. In DNA form, the CDR3 reads TGTGCCAGCAGACGGGGACAGGGGGCTATCCCTACGCAGTATTTT.

The V gene is TRBV29-1, the J gene TRBJ2-5; D might be TRBD2 (6 bases). V was trimmed by 3 bases and J by 9 bases, leaving 17 bases between them. Germline CDR1 SQVTM, CDR2 ANQGSEA. The CDR3 has 13 residues. Written as DNA, the CDR3 is TGCAGCGTTGAGATGGACCGGGACTGGGCCCAGTACTTC. It codes for CSVEMDRDWAQYF.

The CDR3: CASSVGAGTGELFF. The CDR3 nucleotides are TGTGCCAGCAGCGTGGGGGCCGGCACCGGGGAGCTGTTTTTT. The gene calls are TRBV9 and TRBJ2-2; D possibly corresponds to TRBD1 (6 bases). CDR1 is SGDLS, CDR2 YYNGEE, per germline. This CDR3 contains 14 residues. The germline V and J ends were trimmed by 2 bases and 4 bases, with 9 bases remaining between them.

The chain uses TRBV5-1 and TRBJ2-1; 14 nucleotides line up with TRBD2. Germline-derived CDR1 and CDR2 are SGHRS and YFSETQ. The CDR3 runs to 19 residues. The V and J ends lost 2 bases and 1 base, in that order; junction bases with no gene match: 8. CDR3 protein: CASSLLPGLAGASYNEQFF. The CDR3 DNA sequence: TGCGCCAGCAGCTTACTCCCGGGACTAGCGGGGGCTTCCTACAATGAGCAGTTCTTC.

J is TRBJ1-5 and V is TRBV6-5; D remains ambiguous. Per germline, CDR1 MNHEY and CDR2 SVGAGI. The CDR3 runs 13 residues. V gave up 2 bases and J gave up 7 bases, with 9 bases separating them. CDR3 DNA sequence: TGTGCCAGCAGTTACGCGGTAAGCCAGCCCCAGCATTTT. This gives the protein CASSYAVSQPQHF.

This sequence joins TRBV5-1 and TRBJ2-7, with 7 bases matching TRBD1. The CDR3 length is 14 residues. Germline values: CDR1 SGHRS, CDR2 YFSETQ. Unmatched junction bases numbered 3, after V lost 0 bases and J lost 3 bases. CDR3 region: CASSLVQGVYEQYF. The CDR3 region has the DNA TGCGCCAGCAGCTTGGTCCAGGGGGTCTACGAGCAGTACTTC.

The V call is TRBV6-1, the J call TRBJ1-5; D gene uncertain. V lost 8 bases and J lost 0, with 8 bases in between. This CDR3 has 13 amino acids. The germline V gene has CDR1 MNHNS and CDR2 SASEGT. The CDR3 is CASSVYSNQPQHF. The CDR3 DNA is TGTGCCAGCTCTGTATATAGCAATCAGCCCCAGCATTTT.

The chain is built from TRBV27 and TRBJ1-5; D is ambiguous. The CDR3 extends over 14 amino acids. From germline, CDR1 is MNHEY and CDR2 SMNVEV (reference sequence). V was clipped by 0 bases and J by 9 bases, with 12 bases between them. The DNA of the CDR3 is TGTGCCAGCAGTTTATCTTCAGTCCAGCGGCCCCAGCATTTT. Translated, it gives CASSLSSVQRPQHF.

The chain employs TRBV5-1 and TRBJ1-4, with TRBD1 matching 11 bases. V gave up 2 bases and J gave up 8 bases; unmatched junction bases: 11. Germline V CDR1 and CDR2: SGHRS, YFSETQ. The length of the CDR3 is 17 residues. The CDR3 region is CASSFGTGGILGEKLFF. The CDR3 DNA reads TGCGCCAGCAGCTTCGGGACAGGGGGTATTCTAGGGGAAAAACTGTTTTTT.

This chain joins TRBV9 and TRBJ2-2; TRBD2 matches at 9 bases. Per the germline V gene, CDR1 is SGDLS and CDR2 is YYNGEE. V lost 1 base and J lost 4; bases outside the gene matches: 5. This CDR3 contains 16 residues. The CDR3 DNA reads as TGTGCCAGCAGCGTAAGTCCACTAGCGGGCACCGGGGAGCTGTTTTTT. It yields the protein CASSVSPLAGTGELFF.

The gene calls are TRBV9 and TRBJ2-5; 9 bases line up with TRBD2. This CDR3 contains 16 residues. V was pared by 2 bases and J by 3 bases, with 8 bases of the junction left unmatched. Germline CDR1 reads SGDLS; CDR2 reads YYNGEE. CDR3 amino acids: CASSVHASGIEETQYF. In DNA, the CDR3 is TGTGCCAGCAGCGTTCATGCTAGCGGGATAGAAGAGACCCAGTACTTC.

V usage is TRBV30 and J usage is TRBJ1-1, with D tentatively TRBD1 (5 bases). V lost 0 bases, J lost 1 base, and 15 bases lay in between. The germline gives CDR1 GTSNPN, CDR2 SVGIG (reference sequence). The CDR3 has 16 amino acids. For the CDR3, the DNA is TGTGCCTGGAGTGTTGGGCCGACAAGGGGGAACACTGAAGCTTTCTTT. Translation: CAWSVGPTRGNTEAFF.

V gene TRBV6-1 combines with J gene TRBJ1-2, with D perhaps matching TRBD1 (5 bases). V lost 0 bases, J lost 0 bases, and 11 bases lay in between. Germline CDR1 and CDR2: MNHNS and SASEGT. CDR3 length equals 16 residues. CDR3 in DNA: TGTGCCAGCAGTGAAGCGACTTCAGGGCCTAACTATGGCTACACCTTC. Translating gives CASSEATSGPNYGYTF.

Comment on this clone: The germline gene is not matched at one end of the junction; a read error may be the cause. Other DNA sequences within the sample encode an identical CDR3. The genes are TRBV30 and TRBJ2-7; 7 bases map to TRBD1. This CDR3 is built from 13 residues. The germline V gene has CDR1 GTSNPN and CDR2 SVGIG (reference sequence). CDR3 bases: TGCGCCTGGAGTGTTCGGACAGGTTACGAGCAGTACTTC. It yields the protein CAWSVRTGYEQYF. Filled out from reference TRBV30 and TRBJ2-7, the complete variable domain reads SQTIHQWPATLVQPVGSPLSLECTVEGTSNPNLYWYRQAAGRGLQLLFYSVGIGQISSEVPQNLSASRPQDRQFILSSKKLLLSDSGFYLCAWSVRTGYEQYFGPGTRLTVT.

The V call is TRBV30, the J call TRBJ1-4, with 8 bases matching TRBD1. The CDR3 totals 15 residues. CDR1 GTSNPN and CDR2 SVGIG come from the germline V gene (reference sequence). Trimming at V came to 0 bases and at J to 8 bases, leaving 8 bases not matched to a gene. CDR3 in DNA: TGTGCCTGGAGTGTACGGGACAGGATAAAGGAAAAACTGTTTTTT. This translates into CAWSVRDRIKEKLFF. The entire variable domain, with the rest obtained from reference TRBV30 and TRBJ1-4, is as follows: SQTIHQWPATLVQPVGSPLSLECTVEGTSNPNLYWYRQAAGRGLQLLFYSVGIGQISSEVPQNLSASRPQDRQFILSSKKLLLSDSGFYLCAWSVRDRIKEKLFFGSGTQLSVL.

V is TRBV25-1 and J is TRBJ1-4; D not resolved. Germline CDR1 is MGHDK and CDR2 is SYGVNS. The CDR3 has 12 residues. Deletions cut 6 bases from V and 10 bases from J, with 12 bases between. CDR3 DNA sequence: TGTGCCAGCAGGCAGGACGGAGGAAAACTGTTTTTT. Translated, it gives CASRQDGGKLFF.

The rearrangement joins TRBV6-5 to TRBJ2-2, with D maybe TRBD1 (5 bases). Trimming removed 5 bases at V and 3 bases at J, with 13 bases between. CDR3 length: 15 amino acids. Germline CDR1 MNHEY, CDR2 SVGAGI. CDR3 region: CASSQLGHDTGELFF. CDR3 coding DNA: TGTGCCAGCAGTCAACTCGGACACGACACCGGGGAGCTGTTTTTT.